Sequencing of this T cell receptor (beta chain) was carried out in a study of graft-versus-host responses after intestinal transplantation. Study findings and constraints: Allograft clonal ratios (graft-versus-host to host-versus-graft) were high in patients who had graft-donor T cell macrochimerism. Recipient bone marrow held GvH clones, some seen earlier in ileum or blood.

Clones were read by immunoSEQ multiplex PCR, and TCRdb kept only the in-frame ones, dropping some. The repertoire holds 5,500 to 6,500 clones, about 30% seen once, with 30% to 35% in the top ten. This clone is classed as medium-sized (0.01 to 0.1%). This CDR3 is 15 amino acids long. Per germline, CDR1 GTSNPN and CDR2 SVGIG (reference sequence). The V end lost 0 bases, the J end lost 0 bases, and 10 bases lay between the germline ends. The authors plated approximately 200,000 CFSE-labeled responder cells with approximately 200,000 irradiated, violet-dye-labeled stimulator cells. Specimen: alloreactive CD8+ T cells from a mixed lymphocyte reaction culture, collected before intestinal transplant. Subset meaning: CFSE-low proliferating T cells sorted from roughly 6-day pre-transplant mixed lymphocyte reaction (GvH or HvG direction). The genes are TRBV30 and TRBJ2-3; D might be TRBD2 (5 bases). The sequence was obtained from a human patient who received an intestinal transplant. CDR3 loop: CAWSVGVTSTDTQYF. CDR3 coding DNA: TGTGCCTGGAGTGTGGGAGTAACTAGCACAGATACGCAGTATTTT.